Detailed here is one T cell receptor beta chain. The antigen is not known. This CDR3 is built from 13 residues. The junction had 4 bases not matched to a gene; V was cut back by 3 bases and J by 8 bases. The V gene's germline CDR1 is SGHRS and CDR2 YFSETQ. The sample originates from a study of blood T cells in healthy people across ages. Regarding the study as a whole: Diversity was higher, and naive CD4+ cells more numerous, in long-lived donors than in aged donors.

Sample-barcoded 5' priming and a J-beta primer mix drove a second PCR of roughly 6 to 12 cycles. TCRdb itself ran the 5' RACE reads through MiXCR, one entry per CDR3 protein. This table holds about 1.7 million distinct CDR3 sequences, roughly 27% found once. The genes are TRBV5-1 and TRBJ2-1; 8 bases fit TRBD1. The sample taken for sequencing was blood. The sequence was obtained from a woman in her twenties or thirties in good health. The CDR3 DNA reads as TGCGCCAGCAGCTCTGGACAGGGACATGAGCAGTTCTTC. It is translated as CASSSGQGHEQFF.